This is a list of T cell receptor beta chains from one sample in a study of human T cells and chemical hapten exposure. TCRdb analysed the RACE reads with MiXCR anew, one entry per CDR3 protein. The repertoire consists of a few hundred thousand distinct CDR3 sequences, with around 6% occurring once and the leading ten covering about 5.4%. Sample: whole blood, taken in connection with sensitization to the hapten diphenylcyclopropenone (DPC). Source of these receptors: a woman aged 18 to 35 with alopecia areata. Some clones in this sample may be carry-over from other donors' samples. Both conserved end residues are part of each CDR3. D genes are given only for firm matches. Size is omitted from some rows. Given values are once, few, many or a class for expanded clones.

size,J,V,D,DNA,CDR3
many,TRBJ1-1,TRBV6-1,TRBD1,TGTGCCAGCAGTAAACAGGGGGCTGAAGCTTTCTTT,CASSKQGAEAFF
.,TRBJ1-2,TRBV29-1,.,TGCAGCGTTGGACGGGAGGTGGACTATGGCTACACCTTC,CSVGREVDYGYTF
many,TRBJ2-3,TRBV7-9,.,TGTGCCAGTAGGACGGGGAGGAGCACAGATACGCAGTATTTT,CASRTGRSTDTQYF
few,TRBJ2-5,TRBV7-2,TRBD1,TGTGCCAGCAGCTTGGGCCCCGGGACAGGGCTAGAGACCCAGTACTTC,CASSLGPGTGLETQYF
few,TRBJ1-1,TRBV18,TRBD1,TGTGCCAGCTCACCACGCAGGGGGCGAACGAACACTGAAGCTTTCTTT,CASSPRRGRTNTEAFF
many,TRBJ2-3,TRBV7-2,.,TGTGCCAGCAGCCCTCTGGGGGGGCGTGGAGATACGCAGTATTTT,CASSPLGGRGDTQYF
few,TRBJ1-1,TRBV7-9,.,TGTGCCAGCAGCTTAGAGGCAGCACGGATAGCTTTCTTT,CASSLEAARIAFF
many,TRBJ1-5,TRBV29-1,TRBD1,TGCAGCGTTGTTGGGACAGGGGATCAGCCCCAGCATTTT,CSVVGTGDQPQHF
.,TRBJ2-7,TRBV19,TRBD1,TGTGCCAGTAGACTGACAGGGGGTGAAAACGAGCAGTACTTC,CASRLTGGENEQYF
once,TRBJ2-3,TRBV24-1,.,TGTGCCACCAGTCGGGGGACTCCAGATACGCAGTATTTT,CATSRGTPDTQYF
many,TRBJ1-2,TRBV2,.,TGTGCCAGCAGTGAAGCGCTAGGATCCCAGGACACCTTC,CASSEALGSQDTF
many,TRBJ1-5,TRBV18,.,TGTGCCAGCTCACCAGACAGGCGCGGTCAGCCCCAGCATTTT,CASSPDRRGQPQHF
.,TRBJ1-5,TRBV18,.,TGTGCCAGCTCACAATTTTTCCTGGGCAGGGGCGATCAGCCCCAGCATTTT,CASSQFFLGRGDQPQHF
many,TRBJ1-1,TRBV20-1,TRBD1,TGCAGTGCGGTACAGGGGGCGGACACTGAAGCTTTCTTT,CSAVQGADTEAFF
many,TRBJ1-5,TRBV6-1,.,TGTGCCTCCCAGGGGTATAGCAATCAGCCCCAGCATTTT,CASQGYSNQPQHF
many,TRBJ1-5,TRBV28,TRBD1,TGTGCCAGCAACCTTGAGGACAGGAACTATCAGCCCCAGCATTTT,CASNLEDRNYQPQHF
many,TRBJ1-2,TRBV12-3/TRBV12-4,.,TGTGCCAGCAGCCCCAGAAACTATGGCTACACCTTC,CASSPRNYGYTF
.,TRBJ2-5,TRBV5-1,TRBD1,TGCGCCAGCAGCTACGGACAGGGCCAAGAGACCCAGTACTTC,CASSYGQGQETQYF
many,TRBJ1-1,TRBV28,TRBD1,TGTGCCAGCAGTCCGCTCACCCGACAGGGACACCATTCCAGTTTCACTGAAGCTTTCTTT,CASSPLTRQGHHSSFTEAFF
few,TRBJ1-5,TRBV6-5,TRBD1,TGTGCCAGCAGTTACTGTTTTGGTAATGAGACAGGGGAGGTACAGCCCCAGCATTTT,CASSYCFGNETGEVQPQHF
many,TRBJ2-5,TRBV14,.,TGTGCCAGCAGCCCCAGCCAGTACCAAGAGACCCAGTACTTC,CASSPSQYQETQYF
many,TRBJ2-7,TRBV3-1,.,TGTGCCAGCAGCCAAGTCAACGAGCAGTACTTC,CASSQVNEQYF
few,TRBJ2-7,TRBV5-6,.,TGTGCCAGCAGCCCCGGACGGGCGCGGGTAGAGCAGTACTTC,CASSPGRARVEQYF
.,TRBJ2-3,TRBV18,TRBD1,TGTGCCAGCTCAACCCGGGACAGTGGAGATACGCAGTATTTT,CASSTRDSGDTQYF
few,TRBJ1-5,TRBV7-9,.,TGTGCCAGCAGCCCCCCAGGGGCAGATCAGCCCCAGCATTTT,CASSPPGADQPQHF
many,TRBJ1-2,TRBV6-5,.,TGTGCCAGCACCCAACTTCGACAGCTGCGGGGCTACACCTTC,CASTQLRQLRGYTF
.,TRBJ2-3,TRBV11-2,.,TGTGCCAGCAGCCTGCGACTCCCCACCCGCACAGATACGCAGTATTTT,CASSLRLPTRTDTQYF
few,TRBJ1-1,TRBV7-2,TRBD1,TGTGCCAGCAGCTTCCACCTGGGAGGGGGCGACACTGAAGCTTTCTTT,CASSFHLGGGDTEAFF
many,TRBJ2-5,TRBV29-1,.,TGCAGCGTTGAGGAAAGCTGGGGGACCCCGGAACAAGAGACCCAGTACTTC,CSVEESWGTPEQETQYF